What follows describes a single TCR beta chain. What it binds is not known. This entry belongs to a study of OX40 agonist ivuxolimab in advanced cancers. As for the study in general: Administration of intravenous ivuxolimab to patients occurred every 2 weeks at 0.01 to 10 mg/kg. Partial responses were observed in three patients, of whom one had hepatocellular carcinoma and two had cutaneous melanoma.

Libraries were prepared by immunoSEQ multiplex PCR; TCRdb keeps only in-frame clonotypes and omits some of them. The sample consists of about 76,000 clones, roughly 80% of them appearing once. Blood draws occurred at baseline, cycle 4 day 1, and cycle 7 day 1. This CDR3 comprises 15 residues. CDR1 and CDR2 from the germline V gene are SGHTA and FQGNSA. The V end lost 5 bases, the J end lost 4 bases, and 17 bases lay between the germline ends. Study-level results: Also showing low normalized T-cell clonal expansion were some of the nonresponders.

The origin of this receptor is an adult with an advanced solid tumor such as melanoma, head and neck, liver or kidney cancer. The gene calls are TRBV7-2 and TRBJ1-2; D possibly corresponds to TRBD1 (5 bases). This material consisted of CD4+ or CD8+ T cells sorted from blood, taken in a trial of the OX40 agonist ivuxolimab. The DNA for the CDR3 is TGTGCCAGCAGCGGACCTGGGGGTCTGGGCTATGGCTACACCTTC. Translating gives CASSGPGGLGYGYTF.